Each of the 3 T cell receptor beta chains below was sequenced from the same sample in a study of cytomegalovirus exposure and HLA in healthy donors. PCR employed 60 Vbeta and 13 Jbeta primers. Some clones are missing from TCRdb's copy, which holds only in-frame ones; the method was immunoSEQ multiplex PCR. Among more than 95,000 clones listed, 75% were seen once. The sample consisted of PBMCs. These receptors came from a woman aged 45-60 years in good health and CMV-seronegative.

The chain couples TRBV28 to TRBJ2-1; D not certain. The CDR3 consists of 11 residues. Trimming pared 2 bases from V and 15 bases from J, leaving 11 bases between. Germline CDR1 MDHEN, CDR2 SYDVKM. For the CDR3, the DNA is TGTGCCAGCAGTTTACGGCAGGATCCGTTCTTC. Its protein product is CASSLRQDPFF.

The rearrangement joins TRBV27 to TRBJ2-7; 10 bases match TRBD2. Trimming removed 8 bases from V and 5 bases from J; junction bases left unmatched: 15. The CDR3 has 16 amino acids. CDR1 MNHEY and CDR2 SMNVEV come from the germline V gene (reference sequence). The CDR3 DNA reads TGTGCCAGCGGGCCGACTAGCGGGTCATTGCGCGACGAGCAGTACTTC. As protein: CASGPTSGSLRDEQYF.

This clone was detected a few times. The chain links TRBV5-4 to TRBJ2-5; 9 nucleotides line up with TRBD2. Germline values: CDR1 SGHNT, CDR2 YYREEE (reference sequence). V gave up 2 bases and J gave up 4 bases; unmatched junction bases: 6. CDR3 size: 15 residues. CDR3 nucleotides: TGTGCCAGCAGCTTAGGGCCAGCGGGAGGAGAGACCCAGTACTTC. This translates into CASSLGPAGGETQYF.